Listed below are T cell receptor beta chains from one sample, sequenced in a study of shared clonotypes between healthy human individuals. Sequencing was performed with immunoSEQ multiplex PCR; in TCRdb, only in-frame clones are kept and a portion is missing. The table has about 980,000 clones, 76% seen once; the top ten hold approximately 1.5%. The sequencing input was memory CD4+ T cells sorted from blood. These receptors all come from a man younger than 35 in good health. CDR3s include the opening cysteine and the closing phenylalanine or tryptophan. A D gene is named only where the DNA matches it firmly. The size field is filled for only some rows; it gives once, few, many or a size class.

. | TRBJ2-5 | TRBV7-6 | . | CASSPSQTQETQYF | TGTGCCAGCAGCCCATCCCAGACGCAAGAGACCCAGTACTTC
. | TRBJ2-7 | TRBV4-3 | once | CASSQDTREWGYEQYF | TGCGCCAGCAGCCAAGATACCCGGGAGTGGGGCTACGAGCAGTACTTC
. | TRBJ1-5 | TRBV28 | . | CATGAGGNQPQHF | TGTGCCACCGGGGCGGGGGGCAATCAGCCCCAGCATTTT
TRBD1 | TRBJ1-1 | TRBV30 | many | CAWNQGGRTEAFF | TGTGCCTGGAACCAGGGGGGTCGCACTGAAGCTTTCTTT
TRBD1 | TRBJ2-7 | TRBV5-1 | . | CASSLGLRDSSYEQYF | TGCGCCAGCAGCTTGGGGCTGAGGGACAGTTCCTACGAGCAGTACTTC
. | TRBJ2-7 | TRBV2 | few | CASSEQRRVSF | TGTGCCAGCAGTGAACAGCGCAGGGTCAGTTTC
TRBD1 | TRBJ2-3 | TRBV7-2 | few | CASSWDRITDTQYF | TGTGCCAGCAGCTGGGACAGAATCACAGATACGCAGTATTTT
TRBD2 | TRBJ2-7 | TRBV30 | . | CAWSGTSGSLLEQYF | TGTGCCTGGAGTGGGACTAGCGGGAGCCTTCTCGAGCAGTACTTC
TRBD1 | TRBJ2-2 | TRBV14 | . | CASSPGQGFTGELFF | TGTGCCAGCAGCCCGGGACAGGGGTTCACCGGGGAGCTGTTTTTT
. | TRBJ2-3 | TRBV7-2 | . | CASSLVRLVDDTQYF | TGTGCCAGCAGCTTAGTTAGACTAGTAGATGATACGCAGTATTTT
. | TRBJ2-7 | TRBV18 | . | CASSPDWEQYF | TGTGCCAGCTCACCCGACTGGGAGCAGTACTTC
. | TRBJ2-5 | TRBV25-1 | once | CASSPPRSGQETQYF | TGTGCCAGCAGTCCCCCGCGGAGCGGCCAAGAGACCCAGTACTTC
. | TRBJ2-1 | TRBV6-1 | few | CASSEAGHNEQFF | TGTGCCAGCAGTGAAGCGGGACACAATGAGCAGTTCTTC
. | TRBJ1-1 | TRBV30 | . | CAWRPAENTEAFF | TGTGCCTGGAGGCCAGCAGAGAACACTGAAGCTTTCTTT
TRBD1 | TRBJ1-2 | TRBV19 | . | CASGTGGTYGYTF | TGTGCCAGCGGGACAGGGGGCACCTATGGCTACACCTTC
TRBD2 | TRBJ2-1 | TRBV5-1 | once | CASSLLLAGNEQFF | TGCGCCAGCAGCTTGTTACTAGCGGGAAATGAGCAGTTCTTC
TRBD1 | TRBJ1-3 | TRBV11-2 | once | CASSQGVGNTIYF | TGTGCCAGCAGCCAGGGGGTCGGAAACACCATATATTTT
. | TRBJ2-7 | TRBV5-1 | . | CASSSPGPSSYEQYF | TGCGCCAGCAGCTCCCCAGGTCCTAGCTCCTACGAGCAGTACTTC
. | TRBJ1-6 | TRBV7-2 | once | CASSLGFSSYNSPLHF | TGTGCCAGCAGCTTAGGTTTTAGCTCCTATAATTCACCCCTCCACTTT
. | TRBJ1-1 | TRBV5-5 | . | CASSLTRGKTEAFF | TGTGCCAGCAGCTTGACCAGGGGAAAGACTGAAGCTTTCTTT
. | TRBJ2-7 | TRBV2 | . | CASSVVGEQYF | TGTGCCAGCAGTGTGGTGGGCGAGCAGTACTTC
. | TRBJ2-6 | TRBV5-1 | . | CASSLSAGANVLTF | TGCGCCAGCAGCTTGAGCGCTGGGGCCAACGTCCTGACTTTC
TRBD1 | TRBJ2-5 | TRBV7-7 | . | CASSLTGTGVQETQYF | TGTGCTAGCAGCTTAACCGGGACAGGGGTTCAAGAGACCCAGTACTTC
TRBD2 | TRBJ2-3 | TRBV2 | . | CASSLALAGTDTQYF | TGTGCCAGCAGTTTAGCACTAGCGGGCACAGATACGCAGTATTTT
TRBD2 | TRBJ2-1 | TRBV19 | . | CASSPGTSGVLLEQFF | TGTGCCAGTAGTCCCGGGACTAGCGGGGTCCTGTTAGAGCAGTTCTTC
. | TRBJ1-5 | TRBV2 | . | CASRVAGQGSQHF | TGTGCCAGCAGAGTCGCAGGCCAGGGATCCCAGCATTTT
TRBD1 | TRBJ1-2 | TRBV28 | . | CASYDRGNYGYTF | TGTGCCAGCTATGACAGGGGGAACTATGGCTACACCTTC
TRBD1 | TRBJ1-4 | TRBV28 | . | CASSSGQGKEKLFF | TGTGCCAGCAGCTCCGGACAGGGGAAGGAAAAACTGTTTTTT
. | TRBJ2-7 | TRBV27 | . | CASSSSSYEQYF | TGTGCCAGCAGTTCCAGCTCCTACGAGCAGTACTTC
. | TRBJ1-6 | TRBV30 | once | CAWSPDRVSPLHF | TGTGCCTGGAGCCCTGACAGAGTTTCACCCCTCCACTTT
. | TRBJ1-4 | TRBV28 | once | CASSEPSQGRGLNEKLFF | TGTGCCAGCAGTGAACCCTCACAGGGACGGGGCCTAAATGAAAAACTGTTTTTT
. | TRBJ1-5 | TRBV6-6 | . | CASSSDNQPQHF | TGTGCCAGCAGTTCTGACAATCAGCCCCAGCATTTT
. | TRBJ2-5 | TRBV5-4 | . | CASSHRDETQYF | TGTGCCAGCAGCCACAGGGACGAGACCCAGTACTTC
. | TRBJ2-3 | TRBV5-1 | . | CASSLSRDTQYF | TGCGCCAGCAGCTTGTCACGGGATACGCAGTATTTT
. | TRBJ1-1 | TRBV2 | few | CASSEAWPAANTEAFF | TGTGCCAGCAGTGAAGCGTGGCCAGCGGCAAACACTGAAGCTTTCTTT
. | TRBJ1-2 | TRBV4-3 | . | CASSQGTGVVKGGYTF | TGCGCCAGCAGCCAAGGGACCGGCGTCGTCAAAGGAGGCTACACCTTC
TRBD2 | TRBJ2-5 | TRBV18 | . | CASSPGSGGTQETQYF | TGTGCCAGCTCACCGGGGTCCGGGGGGACTCAAGAGACCCAGTACTTC
TRBD2 | TRBJ2-3 | TRBV6-6 | . | CASRGSGGGTDTQYF | TGTGCCAGCAGGGGAAGCGGGGGGGGCACAGATACGCAGTATTTT
TRBD2 | TRBJ2-7 | TRBV4-3 | . | CASSQTGAASGTSYEQYF | TGCGCCAGCAGCCAAACGGGTGCGGCTAGCGGCACCTCCTACGAGCAGTACTTC
. | TRBJ1-2 | TRBV4-1 | . | CASSQGGSNYGYTF | TGCGCCAGCAGCCAAGGGGGGTCTAACTATGGCTACACCTTC
. | TRBJ2-7 | TRBV28 | . | CASSLGDFKYEQYF | TGTGCCAGCAGTTTAGGGGACTTCAAATACGAGCAGTACTTC